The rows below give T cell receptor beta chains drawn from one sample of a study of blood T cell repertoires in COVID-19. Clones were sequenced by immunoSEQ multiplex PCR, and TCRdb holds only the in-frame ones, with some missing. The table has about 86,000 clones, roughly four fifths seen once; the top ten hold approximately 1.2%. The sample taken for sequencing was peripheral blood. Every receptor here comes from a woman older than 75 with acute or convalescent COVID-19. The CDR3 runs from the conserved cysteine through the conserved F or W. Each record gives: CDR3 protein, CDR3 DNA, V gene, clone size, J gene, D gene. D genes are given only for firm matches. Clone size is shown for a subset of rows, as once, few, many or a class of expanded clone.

CDR3 protein: CSASRFGEQYF
CDR3 DNA: TGCAGTGCTAGCCGTTTCGGCGAGCAGTACTTC
V gene: TRBV20-1
clone size: .
J gene: TRBJ2-7
D gene: .

CDR3 protein: CASSIGWGDRGNQPQHF
CDR3 DNA: TGTGCCAGTAGTATCGGTTGGGGGGACAGGGGGAATCAGCCCCAGCATTTT
V gene: TRBV19
clone size: .
J gene: TRBJ1-5
D gene: TRBD1

CDR3 protein: CSVDRGGETQYF
CDR3 DNA: TGCAGCGTTGATAGGGGAGGGGAGACCCAGTACTTC
V gene: TRBV29-1
clone size: .
J gene: TRBJ2-5
D gene: TRBD2

CDR3 protein: CASSFDSQSDYGYTF
CDR3 DNA: TGTGCCAGCAGTTTTGACAGTCAGTCTGACTATGGCTACACCTTC
V gene: TRBV28
clone size: few
J gene: TRBJ1-2
D gene: .

CDR3 protein: CASSQVAGARYEQYF
CDR3 DNA: TGTGCCAGCAGCCAAGTAGCGGGAGCGAGATACGAGCAGTACTTC
V gene: TRBV3-1/TRBV3-2
clone size: once
J gene: TRBJ2-7
D gene: TRBD2

CDR3 protein: CASSPSGQGRSYLF
CDR3 DNA: TGTGCCAGCAGCCCTTCCGGACAGGGCCGTTCTTACCTCTTT
V gene: TRBV3-1/TRBV3-2
clone size: .
J gene: TRBJ1-1
D gene: TRBD1

CDR3 protein: CASSSLPDSSYEQYF
CDR3 DNA: TGTGCCAGCAGTTCCCTCCCGGACAGCTCCTACGAGCAGTACTTC
V gene: TRBV6-5
clone size: .
J gene: TRBJ2-7
D gene: .

CDR3 protein: CASSQGTGGNEQYF
CDR3 DNA: TGTGCCAGCAGCCAGGGGACAGGGGGCAACGAGCAGTACTTC
V gene: TRBV3-1/TRBV3-2
clone size: .
J gene: TRBJ2-7
D gene: TRBD1

CDR3 protein: CASMRGTDTQYF
CDR3 DNA: TGTGCCAGCATGCGGGGGACAGATACGCAGTATTTT
V gene: TRBV2
clone size: .
J gene: TRBJ2-3
D gene: TRBD2

CDR3 protein: CAISGITGQGYTF
CDR3 DNA: TGTGCCATCAGCGGAATTACAGGGCAAGGCTACACCTTC
V gene: TRBV10-3
clone size: .
J gene: TRBJ1-2
D gene: .

CDR3 protein: CASSLTSPGTGVAANTGELFF
CDR3 DNA: TGTGCCAGCAGCCTCACCAGTCCCGGGACAGGGGTGGCCGCGAACACCGGGGAGCTGTTTTTT
V gene: TRBV28
clone size: once
J gene: TRBJ2-2
D gene: TRBD1

CDR3 protein: CASSQFPGQGYNEQFF
CDR3 DNA: TGTGCCAGCAGCCAATTCCCGGGCCAGGGCTACAATGAGCAGTTCTTC
V gene: TRBV3-1/TRBV3-2
clone size: .
J gene: TRBJ2-1
D gene: .

CDR3 protein: CASGPSGGLYNEQFF
CDR3 DNA: TGTGCCAGTGGTCCTAGCGGGGGCCTTTACAATGAGCAGTTCTTC
V gene: TRBV19
clone size: .
J gene: TRBJ2-1
D gene: TRBD2

CDR3 protein: CASSKDRGRGTGELFF
CDR3 DNA: TGTGCCAGCAGTAAAGACAGGGGGAGAGGTACCGGGGAGCTGTTTTTT
V gene: TRBV25-1
clone size: .
J gene: TRBJ2-2
D gene: TRBD1

CDR3 protein: CATSSGTGFHEQYF
CDR3 DNA: TGTGCCACCAGTTCGGGGACAGGGTTTCACGAGCAGTACTTC
V gene: TRBV24-1
clone size: .
J gene: TRBJ2-7
D gene: TRBD1

CDR3 protein: CSVARATEAFF
CDR3 DNA: TGCAGCGTTGCTAGAGCAACTGAAGCTTTCTTT
V gene: TRBV29-1
clone size: .
J gene: TRBJ1-1
D gene: .

CDR3 protein: CASSQTPAGTAYNEQFF
CDR3 DNA: TGTGCCAGCAGCCAAACCCCCGCCGGGACAGCCTACAATGAGCAGTTCTTC
V gene: TRBV7-9
clone size: .
J gene: TRBJ2-1
D gene: TRBD1

CDR3 protein: CASSLASGRETQYF
CDR3 DNA: TGTGCCAGCAGTTTAGCGTCAGGGCGAGAGACCCAGTACTTC
V gene: TRBV27
clone size: .
J gene: TRBJ2-5
D gene: .

CDR3 protein: CASSLDPGRGQETQYF
CDR3 DNA: TGTGCCAGCAGTTTGGATCCGGGGAGAGGGCAAGAGACCCAGTACTTC
V gene: TRBV28
clone size: .
J gene: TRBJ2-5
D gene: .